Each of the 21 T cell receptor beta chains below was sequenced from the same sample in a study of shared T cell receptors in the human thymus. Sequencing used immunoSEQ multiplex PCR; TCRdb keeps in-frame clones, though not all of them. The sample carries hundreds of thousands of clones, roughly 90% recorded once. Another study also made use of these data, one on human thymus T cells.

The sample consisted of thymocytes. The receptor set was obtained from a boy less than two years old with a congenital heart defect.

The chain links TRBV28 to TRBJ2-7, with 10 bases aligning to TRBD2. The CDR3 is 13 residues long. The junction had 8 bases not matched to a gene; V was cut back by 6 bases and J by 9 bases. The V gene's germline CDR1 is MDHEN and CDR2 SYDVKM. The CDR3 nucleotides read TGTGCCAGCAGCCCTTGGGCTAGCGGGAGGCAGTACTTC. This encodes CASSPWASGRQYF.

The J gene is TRBJ2-5, the V gene TRBV9, with TRBD2 matching 11 bases. Looked up from germline, CDR1 is SGDLS and CDR2 is YYNGEE. J gave up 4 bases and V 3 bases, and 8 bases lay outside the gene matches. The CDR3 is 16 amino acids. The CDR3 nucleotides are TGTGCCAGCAGCGGGGGTAGCGGGAGGGCCTTAGAGACCCAGTACTTC. Protein product: CASSGGSGRALETQYF. Using reference TRBV9 and TRBJ2-5 for the parts outside the CDR3, the full variable domain is DSGVTQTPKHLITATGQRVTLRCSPRSGDLSVYWYQQSLDQGLQFLIQYYNGEERAKGNILERFSAQQFPDLHSELNLSSLELGDSALYFCASSGGSGRALETQYFGPGTRLLVL.

The V call is TRBV23-1, the J call TRBJ1-5; 9 bases agree with TRBD1. TRBV23-1 is noted as an ORF with a role that remains uncertain. Unmatched junction bases numbered 4, after V lost 8 bases and J lost 5 bases. The CDR3 loop spans 13 amino acids. In DNA, the CDR3 is TGCGCCAGCGGGACAGGGAGGGATCAGCCCCAGCATTTT. Amino acid sequence: CASGTGRDQPQHF.

The gene calls are TRBV15 and TRBJ1-5; 7 bases map to TRBD1. Germline CDR1 reads LNHNV; CDR2 reads YYDKDF (reference sequence). V was pared by 0 bases and J by 10 bases, with 12 bases of the junction left unmatched. The CDR3 contains 16 residues. For the CDR3, the DNA is TGTGCCACCAGCAGAGATCGACGGGACAGATCTCATCCCCAGCATTTT. It encodes CATSRDRRDRSHPQHF.

This chain uses TRBV7-2 with TRBJ2-7; perhaps TRBD2 as D (6 bases). V was shortened by 3 bases and J by 4 bases, with 16 bases between the two germline ends. There are 15 residues in the CDR3. Germline CDR1 reads SGHTA; CDR2 reads FQGNSA. CDR3 DNA: TGTGCCAGCAGCTTGGGGACTCCCGAATCATACGAGCAGTACTTC. It encodes CASSLGTPESYEQYF. Complete variable domain (other parts from reference TRBV7-2 and TRBJ2-7): GAGVSQSPSNKVTEKGKDVELRCDPISGHTALYWYRQSLGQGLEFLIYFQGNSAPDKSGLPSDRFSAERTGGSVSTLTIQRTQQEDSAVYLCASSLGTPESYEQYFGPGTRLTVT.

The V gene is TRBV5-1, the J gene TRBJ1-5; TRBD1 might be the D (5 bases). Germline CDR1 and CDR2: SGHRS and YFSETQ. V lost 4 bases and J 0 bases, leaving 17 bases between the germline ends. This CDR3 contains 17 residues. CDR3 sequence: CASSPNFLTDSNQPQHF. CDR3 in DNA: TGCGCCAGCAGCCCAAACTTCCTGACAGATAGCAATCAGCCCCAGCATTTT.

This clone appeared a single time. This CDR3 reads CASSTIPLAGDSGPYEQYF. In DNA form, the CDR3 reads TGTGCCAGTAGTACCATCCCACTAGCGGGAGACAGTGGTCCCTACGAGCAGTACTTC. The chain couples TRBV19 to TRBJ2-7; TRBD2 aligns across 11 bases. The germline V gene has CDR1 LNHDA and CDR2 SQIVND (reference sequence). The trim removed 4 bases at V and 2 bases at J, leaving 16 bases unmatched. The CDR3 runs 19 residues. Filled out from reference TRBV19 and TRBJ2-7, the complete variable domain reads DGGITQSPKYLFRKEGQNVTLSCEQNLNHDAMYWYRQDPGQGLRLIYYSQIVNDFQKGDIAEGYSVSREKKESFPLTVTSAQKNPTAFYLCASSTIPLAGDSGPYEQYFGPGTRLTVT.

This sequence joins TRBV5-1 and TRBJ2-5; a weak D match, TRBD2 (5 bases). This CDR3 is built from 16 residues. Germline V gene lookup returns CDR1 SGHRS and CDR2 YFSETQ. The V end was cut by 3 bases, the J end by 0 bases, with 15 bases between. The CDR3 reads CASSYLRATYQETQYF. CDR3 nucleotides: TGCGCCAGCAGCTACCTGAGGGCCACCTACCAAGAGACCCAGTACTTC.

This chain connects TRBV9 to TRBJ2-7, with 7 bases fitting TRBD2. The V and J ends lost 4 bases and 5 bases, in that order; junction bases with no gene match: 15. CDR1 SGDLS and CDR2 YYNGEE come from the germline V gene. This CDR3 is built from 16 residues. The CDR3 protein is CASSPGSETSSHEQYF. CDR3 DNA: TGTGCCAGCAGCCCCGGTAGCGAGACTAGCAGCCACGAGCAGTACTTC.

The chain recombines TRBV29-1 with TRBJ2-7; weak D call: TRBD1 (5 bases). The CDR3 contains 11 residues. Germline-derived CDR1 and CDR2 are SQVTM and ANQGSEA. Between the trimmed V and J ends, which lost 5 bases and 3 bases, there was a span of 8 bases. CDR3 region: CSVNDSYEQYF. CDR3 bases: TGCAGCGTTAACGACAGCTACGAGCAGTACTTC.

The chain has TRBV15 and TRBJ2-1, with TRBD2 matching 7 bases. The CDR3 sequence is 15 residues long. Trimming at V came to 0 bases and at J to 4 bases, leaving 3 bases not matched to a gene. Germline CDR1 is LNHNV and CDR2 is YYDKDF (reference sequence). CDR3: CATSRDPGGYNEQFF. CDR3 DNA: TGTGCCACCAGCAGAGATCCGGGGGGATACAATGAGCAGTTCTTC.

The chain joins TRBV27 to TRBJ2-1, with D unclear. The V gene's germline CDR1 is MNHEY and CDR2 SMNVEV (reference sequence). Trimming pared 0 bases from V and 0 bases from J, leaving 6 bases between. This CDR3 comprises 15 residues. In DNA, the CDR3 is TGTGCCAGCAGTTTATCCGAGAACTCCTACAATGAGCAGTTCTTC. Translating gives CASSLSENSYNEQFF.

The chain joins TRBV7-2 to TRBJ2-3; TRBD2 might be the D (5 bases). CDR1 and CDR2 (germline): SGHTA, FQGNSA. This CDR3 contains 14 residues. Trimming took off 10 bases at V and 0 bases at J, with 14 bases between the two ends. CDR3 region: CATPSAGSTDTQYF. The CDR3 coding sequence is TGTGCCACTCCCTCCGCGGGTAGCACAGATACGCAGTATTTT.

The chain has TRBV14 and TRBJ2-6; 9 positions match TRBD1. CDR3 length: 18 residues. The germline CDR1 and CDR2 sequences are SGHDN and FVKESK. The ends lost 2 bases at V and 1 base at J; junction bases unmatched: 6. The CDR3 DNA reads TGTGCCAGCAGCCAAACAGGGGGCGCCCCTTCTGGGGCCAACGTCCTGACTTTC. Protein product: CASSQTGGAPSGANVLTF.

This chain links TRBV27 with TRBJ2-7, with 11 bases fitting TRBD2. CDR1 and CDR2 from the germline V gene are MNHEY and SMNVEV (reference sequence). The CDR3 runs to 17 residues. Unmatched junction bases numbered 14, after V lost 5 bases and J lost 5 bases. For the CDR3, the DNA is TGTGCCAGCAGTCCGGAGGGAGGGACTAGCGGTTTCGACGAGCAGTACTTC. Protein: CASSPEGGTSGFDEQYF.

The J gene is TRBJ2-2, the V gene TRBV7-8; 7 bases are shared with TRBD1. V lost 2 bases and J lost 4; bases outside the gene matches: 7. Germline CDR1 and CDR2: SGHVS and FQNEAQ. The CDR3 runs to 16 residues. The CDR3 loop reads CASSLNRDSPTGELFF. The CDR3 bases are TGTGCCAGCAGCTTAAATCGGGACAGTCCCACCGGGGAGCTGTTTTTT.

The gene calls are TRBV11-2 and TRBJ2-1, with no clear D. The V gene lost 1 base and the J gene lost 3 bases, with 7 bases spanning the gap. Germline CDR1 is SGHAT and CDR2 is FQNNGV. This CDR3 has 14 residues. As DNA, the CDR3 is TGTGCCAGCAGCTTAGCAGGTCTCTACAATGAGCAGTTCTTC. Translated, it gives CASSLAGLYNEQFF.

The CDR3 region is CASSLEGQIGDTQYF. In DNA form, the CDR3 reads TGTGCCAGCAGCTTAGAGGGACAGATAGGAGATACGCAGTATTTT. The rearrangement links TRBV7-3 to TRBJ2-3; TRBD1 matches 7 bases. Per the germline V gene, CDR1 is SGHTA and CDR2 is FQGTGA. The CDR3 extends over 15 amino acids. V trimming: 2 bases; J trimming: 5 bases; junction bases outside the gene matches: 7. Combining the CDR3 with reference TRBV7-3 and TRBJ2-3 gives the whole variable domain GAGVSQTPSNKVTEKGKYVELRCDPISGHTALYWYRQSLGQGPEFLIYFQGTGAADDSGLPNDRFFAVRPEGSVSTLKIQRTERGDSAVYLCASSLEGQIGDTQYFGPGTRLTVL.

This rearrangement joins TRBV5-1 to TRBJ2-5; 9 bases are a match to TRBD2. This CDR3 comprises 17 residues. CDR1 and CDR2 from the germline V gene are SGHRS and YFSETQ. Trimming removed 2 bases from V and 4 bases from J; junction bases left unmatched: 12. The CDR3 is CASSLVAGGPEGETQYF. CDR3 bases: TGCGCCAGCAGCTTAGTTGCGGGAGGGCCCGAGGGAGAGACCCAGTACTTC.

The chain is built from TRBV2 and TRBJ1-5; a possible D gene is TRBD1 (6 bases). V was clipped by 8 bases and J by 4 bases, with 18 bases between them. The V gene's germline CDR1 is SNHLY and CDR2 FYNNEI. This CDR3 is 15 amino acids long. The CDR3 DNA sequence: TGTGCCAGCCAAGTGGGGGGGGCGAATAATCAGCCCCAGCATTTT. Its translation: CASQVGGANNQPQHF.

This chain connects TRBV4-3 to TRBJ2-1, with TRBD2 identical over 16 bases. With V trimmed by 1 base and J by 6 bases, 12 bases remained unmatched. The germline V gene has CDR1 LGHNA and CDR2 YSLEER. The CDR3 has 20 residues. Written as DNA, the CDR3 is TGCGCCAGCAGCCAAGCTCCGGGACTAGCGGGAGGGCGACCCCCCAATGAGCAGTTCTTC. Residues: CASSQAPGLAGGRPPNEQFF.